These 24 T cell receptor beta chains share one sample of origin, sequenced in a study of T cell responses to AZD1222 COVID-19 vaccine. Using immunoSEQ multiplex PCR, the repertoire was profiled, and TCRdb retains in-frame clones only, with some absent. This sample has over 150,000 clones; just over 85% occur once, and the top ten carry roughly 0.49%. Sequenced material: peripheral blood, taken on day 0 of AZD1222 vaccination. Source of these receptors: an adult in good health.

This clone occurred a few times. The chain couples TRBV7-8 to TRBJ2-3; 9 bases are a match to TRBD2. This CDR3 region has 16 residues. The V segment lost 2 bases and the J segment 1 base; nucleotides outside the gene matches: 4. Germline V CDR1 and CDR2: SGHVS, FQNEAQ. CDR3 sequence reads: CASSLRASGGTDTQYF. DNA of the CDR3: TGTGCCAGCAGCTTAAGGGCTAGCGGGGGCACAGATACGCAGTATTTT. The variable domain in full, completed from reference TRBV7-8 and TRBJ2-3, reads GAGVSQSPRYKVAKRGQDVALRCDPISGHVSLFWYQQALGQGPEFLTYFQNEAQLDKSGLPSDRFFAERPEGSVSTLKIQRTQQEDSAVYLCASSLRASGGTDTQYFGPGTRLTVL.

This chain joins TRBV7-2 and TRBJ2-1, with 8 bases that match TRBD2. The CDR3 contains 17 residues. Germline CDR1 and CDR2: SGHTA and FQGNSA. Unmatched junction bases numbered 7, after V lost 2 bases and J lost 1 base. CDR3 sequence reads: CASSLRPAGGSYNEQFF. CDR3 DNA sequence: TGTGCCAGCAGCTTACGTCCCGCGGGAGGATCCTACAATGAGCAGTTCTTC.

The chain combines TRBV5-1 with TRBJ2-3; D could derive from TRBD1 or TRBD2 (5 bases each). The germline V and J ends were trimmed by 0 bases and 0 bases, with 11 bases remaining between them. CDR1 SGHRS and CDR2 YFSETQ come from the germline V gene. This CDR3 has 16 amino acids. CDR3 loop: CASSLAGTPSTDTQYF. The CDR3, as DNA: TGCGCCAGCAGCTTGGCCGGGACCCCTAGCACAGATACGCAGTATTTT. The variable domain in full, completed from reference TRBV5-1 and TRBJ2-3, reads KAGVTQTPRYLIKTRGQQVTLSCSPISGHRSVSWYQQTPGQGLQFLFEYFSETQRNKGNFPGRFSGRQFSNSRSEMNVSTLELGDSALYLCASSLAGTPSTDTQYFGPGTRLTVL.

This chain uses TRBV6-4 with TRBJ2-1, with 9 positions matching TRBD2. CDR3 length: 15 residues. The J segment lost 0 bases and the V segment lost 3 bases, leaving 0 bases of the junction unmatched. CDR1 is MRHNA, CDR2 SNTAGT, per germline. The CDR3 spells CASSEREGSYNEQFF. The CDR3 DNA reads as TGTGCCAGCAGTGAGCGGGAGGGCTCCTACAATGAGCAGTTCTTC.

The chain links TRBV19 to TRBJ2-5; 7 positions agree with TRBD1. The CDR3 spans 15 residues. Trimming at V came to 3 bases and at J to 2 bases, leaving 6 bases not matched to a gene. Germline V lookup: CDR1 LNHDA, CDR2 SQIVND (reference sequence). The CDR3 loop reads CASSMTGIVQETQYF. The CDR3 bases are TGTGCCAGTAGTATGACAGGGATAGTTCAAGAGACCCAGTACTTC.

CDR3 in amino acids: CASSPGTLTGELFF. CDR3 sequence (DNA): TGTGCCAGCAGCCCCGGGACCCTCACCGGGGAGCTGTTTTTT. The rearrangement links TRBV14 to TRBJ2-2; D assignment may be TRBD1 or TRBD2 (5 bases each). The CDR3 is 14 amino acids. V lost 4 bases, J lost 4 bases, and 10 bases lay in between. CDR1 is SGHDN, CDR2 FVKESK, per germline.

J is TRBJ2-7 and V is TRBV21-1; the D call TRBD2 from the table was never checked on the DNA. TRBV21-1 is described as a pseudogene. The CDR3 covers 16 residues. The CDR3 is CASSKVGGAYSYEQYF. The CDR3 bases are TGTGCCAGCAGCAAAGTGGGAGGTGCTTACTCCTACGAGCAGTACTTC.

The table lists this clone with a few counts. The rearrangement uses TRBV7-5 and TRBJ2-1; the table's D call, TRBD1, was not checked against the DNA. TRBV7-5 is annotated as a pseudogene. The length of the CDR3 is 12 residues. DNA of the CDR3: TGTGCCAGAAGCTATTACAGCAATGAGCAGTTCTTC. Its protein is CARSYYSNEQFF.

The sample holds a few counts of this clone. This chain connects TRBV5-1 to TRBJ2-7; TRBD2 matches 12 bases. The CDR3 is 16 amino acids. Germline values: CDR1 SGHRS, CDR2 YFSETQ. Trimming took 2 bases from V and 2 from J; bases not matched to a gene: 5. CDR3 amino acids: CASSLGLAGTTYEQYF. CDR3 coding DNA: TGCGCCAGCAGCTTAGGACTAGCGGGAACTACCTACGAGCAGTACTTC.

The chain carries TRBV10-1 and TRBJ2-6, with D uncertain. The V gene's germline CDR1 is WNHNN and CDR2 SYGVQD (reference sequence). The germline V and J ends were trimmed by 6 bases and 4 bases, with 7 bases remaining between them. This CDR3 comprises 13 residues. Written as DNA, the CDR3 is TGCGCCAGCAGCTTGGAAGGGGCCAACGTCCTGACTTTC. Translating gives CASSLEGANVLTF.

Here the CDR3 DNA reads TGTGCCAGCAGCGTGAGCGGGGGGCGCGGCGCGAACACTGAAGCTTTCTTT. As protein: CASSVSGGRGANTEAFF. The chain is built from TRBV9 and TRBJ1-1, with D perhaps matching TRBD1 (6 bases). V dropped 2 bases and J dropped 1 base, with 18 bases sitting between them. From germline, CDR1 is SGDLS and CDR2 YYNGEE. The CDR3 has 17 residues.

The CDR3 region is CASSQGLFNQPQHF. In DNA, the CDR3 is TGCGCCAGCAGCCAAGGCTTATTCAATCAGCCCCAGCATTTT. The chain links TRBV4-1 to TRBJ1-5; no reliable D call. Germline assignment: CDR1 MGHRA and CDR2 YSYEKL. CDR3 size: 14 residues. Trimming shortened V by 1 base and J by 3 bases, and 7 bases separated the two germline ends.

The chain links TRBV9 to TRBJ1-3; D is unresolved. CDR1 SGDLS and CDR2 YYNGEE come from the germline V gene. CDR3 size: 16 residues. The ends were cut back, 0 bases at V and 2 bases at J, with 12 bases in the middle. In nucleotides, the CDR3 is TGTGCCAGCAGCGTAGGGTTGATGCAGCCTGGAAACACCATATATTTT. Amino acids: CASSVGLMQPGNTIYF.

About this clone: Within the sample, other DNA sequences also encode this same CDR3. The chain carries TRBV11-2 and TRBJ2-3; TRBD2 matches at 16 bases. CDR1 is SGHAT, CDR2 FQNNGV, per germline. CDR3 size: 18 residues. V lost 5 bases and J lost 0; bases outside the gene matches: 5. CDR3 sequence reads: CASSPGTSGGASTDTQYF. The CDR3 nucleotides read TGTGCCAGCAGCCCAGGGACTAGCGGGGGGGCGAGCACAGATACGCAGTATTTT.

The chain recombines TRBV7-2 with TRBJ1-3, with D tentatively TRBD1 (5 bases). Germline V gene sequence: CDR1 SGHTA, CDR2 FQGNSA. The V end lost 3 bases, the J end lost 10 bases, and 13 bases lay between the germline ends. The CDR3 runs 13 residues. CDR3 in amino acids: CASSFGGEWTIYF. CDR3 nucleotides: TGTGCCAGCAGCTTTGGGGGGGAATGGACCATATATTTT.

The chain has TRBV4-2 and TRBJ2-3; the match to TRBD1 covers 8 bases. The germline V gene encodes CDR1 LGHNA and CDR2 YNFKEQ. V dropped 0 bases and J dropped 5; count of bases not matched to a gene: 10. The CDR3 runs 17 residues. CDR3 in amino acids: CASSQERPGGGLDTQYF. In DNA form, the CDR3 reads TGTGCCAGCAGCCAAGAACGTCCAGGGGGCGGGTTAGATACGCAGTATTTT.

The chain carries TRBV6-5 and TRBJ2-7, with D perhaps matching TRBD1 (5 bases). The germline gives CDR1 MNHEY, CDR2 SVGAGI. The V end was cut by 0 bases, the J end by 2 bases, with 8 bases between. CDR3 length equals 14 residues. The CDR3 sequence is CASSYSAGTYEQYF. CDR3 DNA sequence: TGTGCCAGCAGTTACTCGGCAGGGACCTACGAGCAGTACTTC.

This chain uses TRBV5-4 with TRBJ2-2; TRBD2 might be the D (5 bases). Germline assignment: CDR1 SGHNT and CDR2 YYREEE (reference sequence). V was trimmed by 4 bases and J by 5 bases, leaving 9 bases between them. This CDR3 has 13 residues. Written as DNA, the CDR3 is TGTGCCAGCAGCGCCCGCGGGACCGGGGAGCTGTTTTTT. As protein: CASSARGTGELFF.

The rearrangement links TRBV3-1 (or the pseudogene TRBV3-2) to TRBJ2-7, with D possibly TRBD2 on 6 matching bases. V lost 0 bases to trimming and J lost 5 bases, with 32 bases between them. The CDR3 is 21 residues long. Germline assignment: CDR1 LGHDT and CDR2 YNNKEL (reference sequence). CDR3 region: CASSQDVGLRPRLLAPNEQYF. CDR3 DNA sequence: TGTGCCAGCAGCCAAGACGTTGGACTACGCCCGAGGTTACTAGCCCCCAACGAGCAGTACTTC.

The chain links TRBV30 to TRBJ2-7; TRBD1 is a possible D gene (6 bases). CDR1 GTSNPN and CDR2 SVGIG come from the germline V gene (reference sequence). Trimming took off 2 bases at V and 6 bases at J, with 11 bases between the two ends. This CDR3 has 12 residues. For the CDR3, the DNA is TGTGCCTGGAGTACAGGGAATGGCGAGCAGTACTTC. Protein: CAWSTGNGEQYF.

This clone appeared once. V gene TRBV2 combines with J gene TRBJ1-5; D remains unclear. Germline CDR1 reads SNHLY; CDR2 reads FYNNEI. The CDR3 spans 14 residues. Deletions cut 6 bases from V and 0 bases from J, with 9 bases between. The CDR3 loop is CASRTPYSNQPQHF. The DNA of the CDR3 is TGTGCCAGCAGAACCCCATATAGCAATCAGCCCCAGCATTTT.

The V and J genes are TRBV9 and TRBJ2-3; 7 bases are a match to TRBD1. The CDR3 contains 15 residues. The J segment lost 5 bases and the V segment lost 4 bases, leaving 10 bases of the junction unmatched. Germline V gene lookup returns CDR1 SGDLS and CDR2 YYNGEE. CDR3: CASSYLGQGVDTQYF. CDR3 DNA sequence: TGTGCCAGCAGCTATCTCGGGCAGGGGGTAGATACGCAGTATTTT. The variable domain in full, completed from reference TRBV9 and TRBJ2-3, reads DSGVTQTPKHLITATGQRVTLRCSPRSGDLSVYWYQQSLDQGLQFLIQYYNGEERAKGNILERFSAQQFPDLHSELNLSSLELGDSALYFCASSYLGQGVDTQYFGPGTRLTVL.

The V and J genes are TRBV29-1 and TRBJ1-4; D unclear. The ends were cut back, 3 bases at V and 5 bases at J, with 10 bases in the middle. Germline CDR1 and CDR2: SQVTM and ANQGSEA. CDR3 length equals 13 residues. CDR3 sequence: CSVEEGWNEKLFF. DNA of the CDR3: TGCAGCGTTGAGGAGGGTTGGAATGAAAAACTGTTTTTT.

The CDR3 spells CASRITSGSTTQYF. CDR3 DNA: TGTGCCAGCAGGATTACTAGCGGGAGTACTACGCAGTATTTT. The V and J genes are TRBV6-5 and TRBJ2-3; 11 bases are shared with TRBD2. This CDR3 has 14 amino acids. V shed 6 bases and J 8 bases; nucleotides not matched to a gene: 7. Looked up from germline, CDR1 is MNHEY and CDR2 is SVGAGI.